The sequence of this TCR beta chain was determined in a study of blood T cell repertoires in COVID-19. Original analysis: Nucleated cell number was recorded as an estimate derived from reference gene primer amplification. Profiling relied on immunoSEQ multiplex PCR, and the TCRdb table lists in-frame clones only, not all of them. The DNA was the basis for D and trimming; V, J and clone size are from that table. The table includes 300,000 to 400,000 clones, around 84% detected once. CDR1 and CDR2 from the germline V gene are LNHNV and YYDKDF (reference sequence). V shed 6 bases and J shed 1 base, with 15 bases lying between them. This CDR3 contains 15 residues.

This TCR derives from a woman in her 30s who had been exposed to COVID-19. Source material: PBMCs or T cells enriched from blood (not recorded which). The chain has TRBV15 and TRBJ1-1, with a possible D match to TRBD1 (6 bases). CDR3 region: CATRTGTPGNTEAFF. CDR3 nucleotide sequence: TGTGCCACCAGGACCGGGACACCGGGGAACACTGAAGCTTTCTTT.